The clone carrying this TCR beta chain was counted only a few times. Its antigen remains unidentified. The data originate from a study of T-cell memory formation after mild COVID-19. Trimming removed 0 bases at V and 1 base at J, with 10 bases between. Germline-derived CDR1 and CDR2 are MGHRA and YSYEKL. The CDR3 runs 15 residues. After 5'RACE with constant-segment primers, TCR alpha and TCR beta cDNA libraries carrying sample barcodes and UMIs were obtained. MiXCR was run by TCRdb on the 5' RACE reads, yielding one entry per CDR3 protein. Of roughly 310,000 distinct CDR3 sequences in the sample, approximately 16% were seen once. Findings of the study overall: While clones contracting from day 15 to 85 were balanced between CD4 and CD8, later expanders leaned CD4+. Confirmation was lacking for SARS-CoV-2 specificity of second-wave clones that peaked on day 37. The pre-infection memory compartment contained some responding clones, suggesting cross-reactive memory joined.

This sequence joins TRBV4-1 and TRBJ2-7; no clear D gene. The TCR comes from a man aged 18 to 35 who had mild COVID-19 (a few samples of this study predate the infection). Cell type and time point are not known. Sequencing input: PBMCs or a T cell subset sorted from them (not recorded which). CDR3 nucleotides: TGCGCCAGCAGCCAAGAAAGGGCAGGATCCTACGAGCAGTACGTC. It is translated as CASSQERAGSYEQYV.